This T cell receptor beta chain was profiled in a study of blood T cell repertoires in COVID-19. Followed over time, Seattle patients had been enrolled while infection was active. In the authors' workflow: Amplification of reference gene primers provided the estimated nucleated cell counts. Using immunoSEQ multiplex PCR, the repertoire was profiled, and TCRdb retains in-frame clones only, with some absent. V, J and clone size are taken as reported in that table, and D and trimming were inferred from the DNA itself. The table shows 250,000 to 300,000 clones, with nearly 90% occurring only once. This receptor was identified in a woman in her 30s with COVID-19, enrolled during active disease. The sample consisted of peripheral blood.

This CDR3 is CASSLVQGTHEQYF. In DNA form, the CDR3 reads TGTGCCAGCAGCTTGGTACAGGGGACCCACGAGCAGTACTTC. The chain joins TRBV5-4 to TRBJ2-7, with TRBD1 identical over 7 bases. V lost 0 bases and J lost 5; bases outside the gene matches: 5. CDR3 size: 14 residues. Germline-derived CDR1 and CDR2 are SGHNT and YYREEE (reference sequence).